These 26 T cell receptor beta chains were sequenced from one sample in a study of T-cell reconstitution after alpha-beta-depleted transplantation in children. The TCRbeta library incorporated unique molecular identifiers. One entry per CDR3 protein results from TCRdb running MiXCR on the PCR reads. The data contain 250,000 to 400,000 distinct CDR3 sequences, around 20% of them seen just once; the ten biggest clones take up 9.5% to 13%. The sample was PBMCs, mostly from graft donor cells, taken 180 days after TCRalphabeta/CD19-depleted stem cell transplant. Receptors originate from a male patient between 10 and 17 years old who had a stem cell transplant for acute lymphoblastic leukemia, so the T cells may come from the graft donor.

The rearrangement links TRBV24-1 to TRBJ2-1; possible D gene TRBD2, 6 bases. Germline CDR1 KGHDR, CDR2 SFDVKD. The CDR3 extends over 15 amino acids. Trimming took 4 bases from V and 7 from J, leaving 16 bases between them. The CDR3 here is CATSELSGSPNEQFF. For the CDR3, the DNA is TGTGCCACCAGTGAACTAAGCGGGTCCCCTAATGAGCAGTTCTTC.

This sequence joins TRBV24-1 and TRBJ2-5; D possibly corresponds to TRBD2 (5 bases). CDR3 length: 14 residues. From germline, CDR1 is KGHDR and CDR2 SFDVKD. Trimming removed 3 bases from V and 6 bases from J, with 13 bases in between. The CDR3 region has the DNA TGTGCCACCAGTGATCCGGGGATGGGGAAGACCCAGTACTTC. Translation gives CATSDPGMGKTQYF.

The J gene is TRBJ2-2, the V gene TRBV21-1; TRBD2 reflects the table's D call only, with no check against the DNA. TRBV21-1 is noted as a pseudogene. The CDR3 totals 17 residues. DNA of the CDR3: TGTGCCAGCAGCATTATCGAGCGGGAGGGTGACACCGGGGAGCTGTTTTTT. It is translated as CASSIIEREGDTGELFF.

There are a few counts of this clonotype. This rearrangement joins TRBV12-3 or TRBV12-4 to TRBJ2-2; the match to TRBD2 covers 7 bases. V shed 3 bases and J 7 bases; nucleotides not matched to a gene: 2. This CDR3 has 13 residues. The CDR3 DNA sequence: TGTGCCAGCAGTTTCGGGGGGAACGGGGAGCTGTTTTTT. Translating it yields CASSFGGNGELFF.

The gene calls are TRBV12-5 and TRBJ2-1, with 8 bases that match TRBD2. Germline V lookup: CDR1 LGHNT, CDR2 FRNRAP. The V and J ends lost 0 bases and 6 bases, in that order; junction bases with no gene match: 10. The CDR3 sequence is 17 residues long. CDR3 nucleotide sequence: TGTGCTAGTGGTTTGGTACTCGGACGGGAGGGCCCCAATGAGCAGTTCTTC. Amino acids: CASGLVLGREGPNEQFF. Complete variable domain (other parts from reference TRBV12-5 and TRBJ2-1): DARVTQTPRHKVTEMGQEVTMRCQPILGHNTVFWYRQTMMQGLELLAYFRNRAPLDDSGMPKDRFSAEMPDATLATLKIQPSEPRDSAVYFCASGLVLGREGPNEQFFGPGTRLTVL.

This clonotype was recorded many times. The chain joins TRBV12-3 or TRBV12-4 to TRBJ2-1; TRBD1 aligns across 8 bases. V gave up 7 bases and J gave up 8 bases; unmatched junction bases: 13. The CDR3 spans 15 residues. This CDR3 reads CASTPRDRGGDEQFF. As DNA, the CDR3 is TGTGCCAGCACCCCTCGCGACAGGGGAGGCGATGAGCAGTTCTTC.

The CDR3 nucleotides read TGTGCCAGCGGCACAGTTGGGGCCAAAAACATTCAGTACTTC. Translation: CASGTVGAKNIQYF. The V gene is TRBV11-2, the J gene TRBJ2-4; D unclear. Germline V lookup: CDR1 SGHAT, CDR2 FQNNGV. Trimming removed 8 bases at V and 1 base at J, with 12 bases between. There are 14 residues in the CDR3.

The sample holds a few counts of this clonotype. The CDR3 DNA reads TGTGCCAGCTCACCAAAGCTAGCGGGAGGCTACAATGAGCAGTTCTTC. This codes for CASSPKLAGGYNEQFF. The chain combines TRBV18 with TRBJ2-1; 11 positions match TRBD2. The CDR3 has 16 residues. Trimming took 2 bases from V and 3 from J; bases not matched to a gene: 3. CDR1 and CDR2 (germline): KGHSH, LQKENI.

As DNA, the CDR3 is TGCAGTCTTGTACACCTCTCTGGAAACACCATATATTTT. Translation gives CSLVHLSGNTIYF. The chain links TRBV20-1 to TRBJ1-3; D unresolved. The CDR3 is 13 residues long. V was shortened by 8 bases and J by 0 bases, with 11 bases between the two germline ends. Germline loops: CDR1 DFQATT, CDR2 SNEGSKA (reference sequence).

CDR3 residues: CASSPLRRGQLTRIRNQPQHF. In nucleotides, the CDR3 is TGTGCCAGCTCACCACTAAGAAGAGGACAGTTGACTAGAATACGCAATCAGCCCCAGCATTTT. The V and J genes are TRBV18 and TRBJ1-5; possibly TRBD1 for D (6 bases). The germline V and J ends were trimmed by 1 base and 2 bases, with 27 bases remaining between them. Germline values: CDR1 KGHSH, CDR2 LQKENI. This CDR3 is 21 amino acids long.

This clonotype was seen a handful of times. This rearrangement joins TRBV7-8 to TRBJ1-2; the match to TRBD1 covers 7 bases. Germline values: CDR1 SGHVS, CDR2 FQNEAQ. V lost 5 bases, J lost 3 bases, and 9 bases stayed unmatched. The CDR3 consists of 15 residues. CDR3 amino acids: CASSLDRENDYGYTF. CDR3 DNA: TGTGCCAGCAGCCTAGACAGGGAGAACGACTATGGCTACACCTTC. The variable domain in full, completed from reference TRBV7-8 and TRBJ1-2, reads GAGVSQSPRYKVAKRGQDVALRCDPISGHVSLFWYQQALGQGPEFLTYFQNEAQLDKSGLPSDRFFAERPEGSVSTLKIQRTQQEDSAVYLCASSLDRENDYGYTFGSGTRLTVV.

CDR3 nucleotide sequence: TGCAGCGTTGAATTGGGGAGCTCCTACGAGCAGTACTTC. Its translation is CSVELGSSYEQYF. The gene calls are TRBV29-1 and TRBJ2-7; a possible D gene is TRBD2 (5 bases). CDR3 length: 13 amino acids. Trimming shortened V by 2 bases and J by 0 bases, and 8 bases separated the two germline ends. Looked up from germline, CDR1 is SQVTM and CDR2 is ANQGSEA.

This clonotype was detected a few times. The chain combines TRBV20-1 with TRBJ2-7; D ambiguous. The germline V and J ends were trimmed by 0 bases and 5 bases, with 8 bases remaining between them. Per the germline V gene, CDR1 is DFQATT and CDR2 is SNEGSKA (reference sequence). The CDR3 length is 12 residues. CDR3 sequence: CSARDIGDEQYF. The CDR3, as DNA: TGCAGTGCTAGAGATATTGGGGACGAGCAGTACTTC.

The rearrangement joins TRBV4-1 to TRBJ1-5, with 10 bases aligning to TRBD1. Trimming took 0 bases from V and 1 from J; bases not matched to a gene: 12. The CDR3 sequence is 20 residues long. Germline-derived CDR1 and CDR2 are MGHRA and YSYEKL. DNA for the CDR3: TGCGCCAGCAGCCAAGAACATCCCGGGACAGGGGAGGTAAGCAATCAGCCCCAGCATTTT. This sequence encodes CASSQEHPGTGEVSNQPQHF.

There are a few counts of this clonotype. The chain has TRBV6-1 and TRBJ2-5, with 9 bases matching TRBD2. This CDR3 is built from 15 residues. Germline V CDR1 and CDR2: MNHNS, SASEGT. Losses at the gene ends were 8 bases for V and 1 base for J; bases not matched to a gene: 8. CDR3 protein: CASGGIAGAQETQYF. The CDR3 DNA is TGTGCCAGCGGGGGGATAGCGGGAGCCCAAGAGACCCAGTACTTC.

This chain joins TRBV11-2 and TRBJ2-1; 9 nucleotides align to TRBD2. This CDR3 spans 12 amino acids. V lost 5 bases, J lost 13 bases, and 6 bases stayed unmatched. Germline values: CDR1 SGHAT, CDR2 FQNNGV. DNA of the CDR3: TGTGCCAGCAGCACCCTAGCGGGAAGCCAGTTCTTC. Encoded protein: CASSTLAGSQFF.

This clonotype was found a few times. CDR3 in DNA: TGTGCCAGCAGTGAATGGAGTATCCCGGGTACCTACGAGCAGTACTTC. Its protein is CASSEWSIPGTYEQYF. The chain employs TRBV25-1 and TRBJ2-7; D is uncertain. Trimming removed 1 base at V and 2 bases at J, with 15 bases between. The length of the CDR3 is 16 residues. CDR1 is MGHDK, CDR2 SYGVNS, per germline.

On this clonotype itself: One base away lies a much larger clone, so this may be a sequencing read error. The V gene is TRBV7-9, the J gene TRBJ2-7; D remains unclear. Trimming pared 1 base from V and 3 bases from J, leaving 4 bases between. The CDR3 is made up of 12 amino acids. Germline V gives CDR1 SEHNR, CDR2 FQNEAQ (reference sequence). This chain's CDR3 is CASSLGDYEQYF. The CDR3 DNA follows: TGTGCCAGCAGCTTAGGGGACTACGAGCAGTACTTC.

V and J are TRBV10-3 and TRBJ2-7, with TRBD1 as a possible D gene (6 bases). Germline V gene sequence: CDR1 ENHRY, CDR2 SYGVKD. The ends were cut back, 0 bases at V and 3 bases at J, with 21 bases in the middle. The CDR3 has 18 amino acids. The CDR3 DNA sequence: TGTGCCATCAGTGAGTCCCGGACGGCGCCCAGGGGAGACTACGAGCAGTACTTC. Residues: CAISESRTAPRGDYEQYF.

This chain links TRBV24-1 with TRBJ1-2; D remains ambiguous. V was pared by 9 bases and J by 1 base, with 8 bases between. The germline V gene encodes CDR1 KGHDR and CDR2 SFDVKD. The CDR3 has 12 residues. The CDR3 sequence is CATSDLNYGYTF. CDR3 DNA sequence: TGTGCCACCTCGGACCTTAACTATGGCTACACCTTC.

This clonotype was seen only a few times. The chain employs TRBV5-4 and TRBJ2-5; tentatively, D is TRBD2 (6 bases). The CDR3 spans 18 residues. Trimming cost V 1 base and J 0 bases, with 19 bases left between them. Looked up from germline, CDR1 is SGHNT and CDR2 is YYREEE (reference sequence). As DNA, the CDR3 is TGTGCCAGCAGCTTGACGGGAGAATGGGGTGATTACCAAGAGACCCAGTACTTC. It specifies CASSLTGEWGDYQETQYF.

As regards this clonotype: One end of the junction is discordant with germline, which a read error may explain. V is TRBV20-1 and J is TRBJ2-1, with TRBD2 as a possible D gene (6 bases). The germline CDR1 and CDR2 sequences are DFQATT and SNEGSKA (reference sequence). This CDR3 spans 17 amino acids. CDR3 nucleotide sequence: TGCTGTGCTAGACCCTCGTGGACGGGAGCGCTCTACAATGAGCAGTTCTTC. It translates to CCARPSWTGALYNEQFF.

This rearrangement joins TRBV6-1 to TRBJ1-6; D is uncertain. From germline, CDR1 is MNHNS and CDR2 SASEGT. V dropped 6 bases and J dropped 10 bases, with 13 bases sitting between them. The CDR3 totals 13 residues. The CDR3 protein is CASRREVGSPLHF. CDR3 in DNA: TGTGCCAGCAGGAGGGAGGTCGGGTCACCCCTCCACTTT.

In regard to this clonotype: A clone one base away is much larger, so this may be a read error. As the CDR3 is not closed by the conserved phenylalanine or tryptophan, this likely results from a read error. The chain combines TRBV5-1 with TRBJ2-7; possibly TRBD2 for D (7 bases). The CDR3 runs to 14 residues. The germline gives CDR1 SGHRS, CDR2 YFSETQ. V was pared by 0 bases and J by 3 bases, with 10 bases between. CDR3 DNA sequence: TGCGCCAGCAGCTTGGCAGGGGACTACTACGAGCAGTACTAC. Protein sequence: CASSLAGDYYEQYY.

This clonotype has more than one count but fewer than ten. This rearrangement joins TRBV6-5 to TRBJ2-3; D remains ambiguous. There are 14 residues in the CDR3. The V end lost 4 bases, the J end lost 5 bases, and 13 bases lay between the germline ends. CDR1 MNHEY and CDR2 SVGAGI come from the germline V gene. The DNA of the CDR3 is TGTGCCAGCAGTTCTCGGGCCTCGGGAGATACGCAGTATTTT. Encoded protein: CASSSRASGDTQYF.

The rearrangement uses TRBV5-1 and TRBJ1-2; 7 positions match TRBD1. Germline CDR1 and CDR2: SGHRS and YFSETQ. The CDR3 has 14 amino acids. Germline trimming cut 3 bases from V and 4 bases from J; bases unmatched to any gene: 6. The CDR3 spells CASSSQGFSYGYTF. In DNA, the CDR3 is TGCGCCAGCAGCTCACAGGGGTTCAGCTATGGCTACACCTTC.